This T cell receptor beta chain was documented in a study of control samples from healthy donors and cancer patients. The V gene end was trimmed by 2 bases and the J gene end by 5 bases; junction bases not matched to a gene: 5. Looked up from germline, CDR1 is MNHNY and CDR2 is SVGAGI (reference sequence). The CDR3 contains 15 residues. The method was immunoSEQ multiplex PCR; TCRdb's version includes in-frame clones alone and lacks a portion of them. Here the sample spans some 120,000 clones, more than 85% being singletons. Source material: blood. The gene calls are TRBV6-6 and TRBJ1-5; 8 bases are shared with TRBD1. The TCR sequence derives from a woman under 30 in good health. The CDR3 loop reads CASSYADRVDQPQHF. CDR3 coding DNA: TGTGCCAGCAGTTACGCGGACAGGGTGGATCAGCCCCAGCATTTT.